The rows below give T cell receptor beta chains drawn from one sample of a study of human T cells and chemical hapten exposure. TCRdb processed the RACE reads anew with MiXCR; each CDR3 protein has one entry. The sample has roughly 180,000 distinct CDR3 sequences, 20% to 25% seen once. Sequenced material: whole blood, taken in connection with sensitization to the hapten diphenylcyclopropenone (DPC). These receptors all come from a woman between 45 and 65 years old with alopecia areata. Some clones in this sample may be carry-over from other donors' samples. The CDR3 runs from the conserved cysteine through the conserved F or W. Each record gives: J gene, V gene, CDR3 protein.

TRBJ2-2	TRBV9	CASSVDVGKNTGELFF
TRBJ2-7	TRBV5-1	CASRLGLAAPSYEQYF
TRBJ1-1	TRBV12-3/TRBV12-4	CASSPTGGGTEAFF
TRBJ1-5	TRBV7-2	CASSRQQGRNQPQHF
TRBJ2-1	TRBV7-8	CASSPIGGGVNNEQFF
TRBJ1-1	TRBV5-1	CASSSQGAGTEAFF
TRBJ2-7	TRBV11-2	CASSPPGQTAFQYF
TRBJ2-5	TRBV11-2	CASSLDRRAQYF
TRBJ2-5	TRBV29-1	CSIPTEWGAETQYF
TRBJ2-1	TRBV29-1	CSVEDRVWDNEQFF
TRBJ2-3	TRBV3-1	CASSLPVGTSGSDRAQYF
TRBJ2-3	TRBV6-1	CASSARHQASTDTQYF
TRBJ2-3	TRBV10-2	CASPGTGMGTQYF
TRBJ2-7	TRBV20-1	CSAPARRGDEQYF
TRBJ1-3	TRBV18	CASSPQFGSSGNTIYF
TRBJ1-6	TRBV5-6	CASSPGQGVYNSPLHF
TRBJ2-3	TRBV10-3	CASSGRTDTQYF
TRBJ2-7	TRBV6-1	CASSANQGPPYEQYF
TRBJ1-2	TRBV10-3	CAISDGQADGYTF
TRBJ2-5	TRBV6-1	CASPSVTPVGETQYF
TRBJ2-5	TRBV27	CASSGLKQETQYF
TRBJ2-2	TRBV11-1	CASSPGILTTGELFF
TRBJ1-2	TRBV6-6	CASSTPDSIGGYTF
TRBJ2-3	TRBV11-1	CASRHQTSGRPDTQYF
TRBJ1-2	TRBV5-1	CASSPQQGAGYGYTF
TRBJ1-4	TRBV29-1	CSASGGTTNEKLFF
TRBJ1-2	TRBV7-9	CASSLYRDRNYGYTF
TRBJ2-3	TRBV11-3	CASSPWYTDTQYF
TRBJ2-7	TRBV9	CASSATGTGGEQYF
TRBJ1-1	TRBV29-1	CSVEPWRGAFF
TRBJ2-5	TRBV10-3	CAISVTSGDLQETQYF
TRBJ2-7	TRBV5-1	CASSLVAGGPEEQYF
TRBJ2-3	TRBV20-1	CSVPQGSHTQYF
TRBJ2-7	TRBV6-5	CASSVQAASYEQYF
TRBJ1-1	TRBV29-1	CSVDTAGVTEAFF
TRBJ1-2	TRBV19	CASRGNKRRFYGYTF